The 29 T cell receptor beta chains presented below share a single source sample, sequenced in a study of cytomegalovirus exposure and HLA in healthy donors. Primers: 60 Vbeta forward and 13 Jbeta reverse. Assay used: immunoSEQ multiplex PCR; TCRdb lists only in-frame clones, some missing. The data contain over 150,000 clones, over 70% of them seen just once; the ten biggest clones take up around 3.1%. Material for sequencing was PBMCs. The source of these receptors is a woman aged 45-65 years in good health and CMV-seropositive.

Notes on this clone: This CDR3 is missing its conserved last phenylalanine or tryptophan, likely due to a read error. The rearrangement uses TRBV6-4 and TRBJ2-7; 12 bases line up with TRBD2. This CDR3 is built from 17 residues. From germline, CDR1 is MRHNA and CDR2 SNTAGT. V lost 3 bases, J lost 2 bases, and 8 bases stayed unmatched. CDR3 protein: CASSEKVSSGRAYEQYL. The CDR3 region has the DNA TGTGCCAGCAGTGAAAAGGTTTCTAGCGGGAGGGCCTACGAGCAGTACCTC.

About this clone itself: At one end, the junction sequence differs from germline, possibly due to a read error. The V gene is TRBV5-1, the J gene TRBJ2-1, with D perhaps matching TRBD1 (6 bases). Germline CDR1 and CDR2: SGHRS and YFSETQ. The CDR3 runs to 18 residues. The CDR3 DNA is TGCGCCGGCAGCTTGGTCCCCGGTCATGGACAGAGCCCCAATGAGCAGTTCTTC. Translating it yields CAGSLVPGHGQSPNEQFF.

The rearrangement joins TRBV6-5 to TRBJ1-2, with D unclear. V was shortened by 2 bases and J by 4 bases, with 8 bases between the two germline ends. The CDR3 consists of 13 residues. Germline V gene lookup returns CDR1 MNHEY and CDR2 SVGAGI. CDR3 residues: CASSYSRFYGYTF. DNA of the CDR3: TGTGCCAGCAGTTACAGCAGGTTCTATGGCTACACCTTC.

The chain recombines TRBV5-5 with TRBJ1-4; D call uncertain. CDR3 length: 15 residues. With 5 bases removed from V and 4 bases from J, the gap between germline ends came to 15 bases. Germline V CDR1 and CDR2: SGHKS, YYEKEE (reference sequence). The CDR3 region is CASSGGYTFNEKLFF. CDR3 DNA: TGTGCCAGCAGTGGCGGTTACACCTTTAATGAAAAACTGTTTTTT.

The chain has TRBV4-3 and TRBJ2-1; 7 bases line up with TRBD2. After removal of 1 base from V and 2 bases from J, the junction contained 5 bases not matched to a gene. This CDR3 is built from 16 residues. The germline V gene encodes CDR1 LGHNA and CDR2 YSLEER. CDR3 coding DNA: TGCGCCAGCAGCCAAGGTAGCGGGCGCCCCTACAATGAGCAGTTCTTC. Amino acid sequence: CASSQGSGRPYNEQFF.

V gene TRBV28 combines with J gene TRBJ1-1; 7 positions agree with TRBD1. The CDR3 has 14 amino acids. The trim removed 6 bases at V and 1 base at J, leaving 5 bases unmatched. Germline CDR1 and CDR2: MDHEN and SYDVKM. CDR3 residues: CASSFTGENTEAFF. In DNA form, the CDR3 reads TGTGCCAGCAGCTTCACAGGGGAGAACACTGAAGCTTTCTTT.

The DNA for the CDR3 is TGTGCCAGTAGTATCCCCGGTTATAGCAATCAGCCCCAGCATTTT. Encoded protein: CASSIPGYSNQPQHF. The gene calls are TRBV19 and TRBJ1-5; no reliable D call. The CDR3 length is 15 residues. The V gene's germline CDR1 is LNHDA and CDR2 SQIVND (reference sequence). V lost 3 bases to trimming and J lost 0 bases, with 9 bases between them. Drawing the rest from reference TRBV19 and TRBJ1-5, the complete variable domain is DGGITQSPKYLFRKEGQNVTLSCEQNLNHDAMYWYRQDPGQGLRLIYYSQIVNDFQKGDIAEGYSVSREKKESFPLTVTSAQKNPTAFYLCASSIPGYSNQPQHFGDGTRLSIL.

The rearrangement links TRBV29-1 to TRBJ2-5; TRBD1 matches at 9 bases. With 6 bases clipped from V and 2 bases from J, the junction kept 4 bases outside the gene matches. The length of the CDR3 is 13 residues. Germline lookup yields CDR1 SQVTM and CDR2 ANQGSEA. The CDR3 nucleotides read TGCAGCGTGGGACAGGGAGGGCAAGAGACCCAGTACTTC. This gives the protein CSVGQGGQETQYF. The complete variable domain, with remaining parts taken from reference TRBV29-1 and TRBJ2-5, reads SAVISQKPSRDICQRGTSLTIQCQVDSQVTMMFWYRQQPGQSLTLIATANQGSEATYESGFVIDKFPISRPNLTFSTLTVSNMSPEDSSIYLCSVGQGGQETQYFGPGTRLLVL.

The V and J genes are TRBV18 and TRBJ2-5; maybe TRBD1 (6 bases). Trimming removed 4 bases from V and 2 bases from J, with 17 bases in between. The CDR3 length is 16 residues. Germline V gene data show CDR1 as KGHSH and CDR2 as LQKENI. The CDR3 DNA reads TGTGCCAGCTCACTAGGCCGAAGGGGACAACAAGAGACCCAGTACTTC. It is translated as CASSLGRRGQQETQYF.

Turning to this clone: A junction end diverges from the germline sequence, so it may reflect a read error. The chain recombines TRBV7-3 with TRBJ2-7; 9 positions match TRBD1. CDR3 length: 14 residues. Germline CDR1 and CDR2: SGHTA and FQGTGA. The CDR3 loop reads CASGLGTGPHEQYF. The CDR3 DNA sequence: TGTGCCAGCGGCTTAGGGACAGGGCCCCACGAGCAGTACTTC.

The chain combines TRBV9 with TRBJ2-2, with a weak D call TRBD2 (6 bases). The CDR3 is 16 residues long. Germline assignment: CDR1 SGDLS and CDR2 YYNGEE. V was pared by 2 bases and J by 0 bases, with 11 bases between. The CDR3 nucleotides read TGTGCCAGCAGCGTTAGGGACTTCACGAACACCGGGGAGCTGTTTTTT. It specifies CASSVRDFTNTGELFF.

V and J are TRBV11-3 and TRBJ2-7; 12 bases match TRBD1. In germline, CDR1 is SGHNT, CDR2 YENEEA. V lost 6 bases and J lost 5; bases outside the gene matches: 8. The CDR3 consists of 15 residues. CDR3 region: CASSSGQGARNEQYF. The CDR3 coding sequence is TGTGCCAGCAGTTCGGGACAGGGGGCGCGAAACGAGCAGTACTTC. Complete variable domain (other parts from reference TRBV11-3 and TRBJ2-7): EAGVVQSPRYKIIEKKQPVAFWCNPISGHNTLYWYLQNLGQGPELLIRYENEEAVDDSQLPKDRFSAERLKGVDSTLKIQPAELGDSAVYLCASSSGQGARNEQYFGPGTRLTVT.

This chain connects TRBV5-8 to TRBJ1-5; 8 bases map to TRBD1. Germline values: CDR1 SGHTS, CDR2 YDEGEE. V lost 2 bases, J lost 5 bases, and 6 bases stayed unmatched. The CDR3 is made up of 15 amino acids. CDR3 region: CASSLAGQGYQPQHF. CDR3 DNA: TGTGCCAGCAGCTTAGCAGGACAGGGCTATCAGCCCCAGCATTTT. The entire variable domain, with the rest obtained from reference TRBV5-8 and TRBJ1-5, is as follows: EAGVTQSPTHLIKTRGQQATLRCSPISGHTSVYWYQQALGLGLQFLLWYDEGEERNRGNFPPRFSGRQFPNYSSELNVNALELEDSALYLCASSLAGQGYQPQHFGDGTRLSIL.

V is TRBV19 and J is TRBJ2-2; 8 nucleotides match TRBD2. CDR3 length: 15 amino acids. The germline V gene has CDR1 LNHDA and CDR2 SQIVND (reference sequence). The junction had 2 bases not matched to a gene; V was cut back by 5 bases and J by 0 bases. CDR3: CASSVGGANTGELFF. The CDR3 nucleotides read TGTGCCAGTAGTGTCGGGGGGGCGAACACCGGGGAGCTGTTTTTT.

The chain couples TRBV4-2 to TRBJ2-6, with D unclear. This CDR3 has 15 amino acids. V was shortened by 1 base and J by 0 bases, with 4 bases between the two germline ends. Germline V lookup: CDR1 LGHNA, CDR2 YNFKEQ. The CDR3 reads CASSQVYSGANVLTF. CDR3 nucleotide sequence: TGTGCCAGCAGCCAAGTGTACTCTGGGGCCAACGTCCTGACTTTC.

The V and J genes are TRBV4-3 and TRBJ1-2, with TRBD1 matching over 9 bases. The CDR3 extends over 15 amino acids. With 3 bases clipped from V and 7 bases from J, the junction kept 9 bases outside the gene matches. CDR1 LGHNA and CDR2 YSLEER come from the germline V gene. The DNA for the CDR3 is TGCGCCAGCAGCCAGCCCGGGACAGGGTCGAGTGGCTACACCTTC. Amino acid sequence: CASSQPGTGSSGYTF.

Comment on this clone: Other DNA sequences within the sample encode an identical CDR3. The chain employs TRBV9 and TRBJ2-5; the match to TRBD2 covers 8 bases. The CDR3 covers 14 residues. V lost 4 bases to trimming and J lost 1 base; unmatched junction nucleotides: 3. Germline CDR1 reads SGDLS; CDR2 reads YYNGEE. CDR3 region: CASSPRGGQETQYF. CDR3 nucleotide sequence: TGTGCCAGCAGCCCCCGGGGGGGCCAAGAGACCCAGTACTTC.

V usage is TRBV5-1 and J usage is TRBJ2-1; 15 positions match TRBD2. The germline gives CDR1 SGHRS, CDR2 YFSETQ. Trimming at V came to 4 bases and at J to 1 base, leaving 12 bases not matched to a gene. There are 20 residues in the CDR3. The CDR3 sequence: CASSGSGTSGRRGSYNEQFF. The CDR3 DNA follows: TGCGCCAGCAGCGGGTCCGGGACTAGCGGGAGGCGGGGGTCCTACAATGAGCAGTTCTTC.

This chain links TRBV5-1 with TRBJ2-5; 7 bases match TRBD1. Germline assignment: CDR1 SGHRS and CDR2 YFSETQ. CDR3 size: 14 residues. With 2 bases clipped from V and 5 bases from J, the junction kept 6 bases outside the gene matches. This CDR3 reads CASSLQGYGETQYF. The CDR3 nucleotides read TGCGCCAGCAGCTTACAGGGGTATGGGGAGACCCAGTACTTC.

This chain joins TRBV5-1 and TRBJ2-6, with 8 bases identical to TRBD1. The germline CDR1 and CDR2 sequences are SGHRS and YFSETQ. V shed 4 bases, J shed 0 bases, and the junction held 9 bases outside the gene matches. The CDR3 is made up of 18 amino acids. The CDR3 loop reads CASSPLAGGSSGANVLTF. The DNA for the CDR3 is TGCGCCAGCAGCCCCCTGGCAGGGGGCAGCTCTGGGGCCAACGTCCTGACTTTC.

The V gene is TRBV5-4, the J gene TRBJ2-7, with a possible D match to TRBD2 (5 bases). The CDR3 consists of 13 residues. The V gene lost 4 bases and the J gene lost 3 bases, with 11 bases spanning the gap. Germline-derived CDR1 and CDR2 are SGHNT and YYREEE (reference sequence). CDR3 loop: CASSPGRDYEQYF. The CDR3 coding sequence is TGTGCCAGCAGCCCCGGACGGGACTACGAGCAGTACTTC.

This clone has only one observation. The rearrangement joins TRBV5-6 to TRBJ2-5; possibly TRBD2 for D (6 bases). V was clipped by 6 bases and J by 0 bases, with 9 bases between them. Germline V gene lookup returns CDR1 SGHDT and CDR2 YYEEEE. This CDR3 spans 13 amino acids. The CDR3 DNA follows: TGTGCCAGCACCCGGGGGTACCAAGAGACCCAGTACTTC. Encoded protein: CASTRGYQETQYF. Full variable domain (missing parts from reference TRBV5-6 and TRBJ2-5): DAGVTQSPTHLIKTRGQQVTLRCSPKSGHDTVSWYQQALGQGPQFIFQYYEEEERQRGNFPDRFSGHQFPNYSSELNVNALLLGDSALYLCASTRGYQETQYFGPGTRLLVL.

The chain has TRBV25-1 and TRBJ1-4, with 11 positions matching TRBD1. The CDR3 covers 14 residues. V shed 4 bases and J 8 bases; nucleotides not matched to a gene: 3. Germline V lookup: CDR1 MGHDK, CDR2 SYGVNS. Here the CDR3 reads CASSGGQGDEKLFF. CDR3 sequence (DNA): TGTGCCAGCAGTGGGGGACAGGGGGACGAAAAACTGTTTTTT.

This clone has a handful of counts. Other DNA sequences from this sample encode an identical CDR3 as well. This rearrangement joins TRBV29-1 to TRBJ2-1, with 7 positions matching TRBD2. The CDR3 spans 14 residues. The germline V gene encodes CDR1 SQVTM and CDR2 ANQGSEA. V shed 4 bases, J shed 8 bases, and the junction held 11 bases outside the gene matches. The CDR3 is CSVVGGRAVDEQFF. CDR3 nucleotides: TGCAGCGTTGTGGGTGGGAGGGCCGTGGATGAGCAGTTCTTC.

This rearrangement joins TRBV6-6 to TRBJ1-5; 7 positions match TRBD1. With 5 bases clipped from V and 7 bases from J, the junction kept 11 bases outside the gene matches. CDR3 length equals 15 residues. Germline loops: CDR1 MNHNY, CDR2 SVGAGI (reference sequence). DNA of the CDR3: TGTGCCAGCAGTCCCGGGACAGCCCTCGGGCAGCCCCAGCATTTT. As protein: CASSPGTALGQPQHF.

The J gene is TRBJ2-7, the V gene TRBV9; tentative D call: TRBD1 (5 bases). This CDR3 spans 15 amino acids. CDR1 SGDLS and CDR2 YYNGEE come from the germline V gene. V lost 0 bases to trimming and J lost 4 bases, with 14 bases between them. The CDR3 loop reads CASSVGGTAEYEQYF. For the CDR3, the DNA is TGTGCCAGCAGCGTAGGGGGCACGGCCGAATACGAGCAGTACTTC. The full variable domain, in which reference TRBV9 and TRBJ2-7 provide the parts outside the CDR3, is DSGVTQTPKHLITATGQRVTLRCSPRSGDLSVYWYQQSLDQGLQFLIQYYNGEERAKGNILERFSAQQFPDLHSELNLSSLELGDSALYFCASSVGGTAEYEQYFGPGTRLTVT.

The chain combines TRBV6-6 with TRBJ2-2; a weak D match, TRBD1 (6 bases). Trimming took off 7 bases at V and 1 base at J, with 13 bases between the two ends. This CDR3 is 15 amino acids long. CDR1 and CDR2 (germline): MNHNY, SVGAGI (reference sequence). The CDR3 nucleotides read TGTGCCAGCACCCCTAGGGGACAGAACACCGGGGAGCTGTTTTTT. Translating it yields CASTPRGQNTGELFF.

The chain has TRBV7-9 and TRBJ2-5; tentative D call: TRBD1 (5 bases). The germline CDR1 and CDR2 sequences are SEHNR and FQNEAQ (reference sequence). The CDR3 spans 13 residues. With 2 bases removed from V and 11 bases from J, the gap between germline ends came to 15 bases. The CDR3 DNA sequence: TGTGCCAGCAGCTTATACAAGGGGATGGATCAGTACTTC. The encoded protein is CASSLYKGMDQYF.

The chain has TRBV19 and TRBJ2-7; the match to TRBD2 covers 11 bases. Trimming took 5 bases from V and 0 from J; bases not matched to a gene: 12. The CDR3 is 18 amino acids. CDR1 LNHDA and CDR2 SQIVND come from the germline V gene (reference sequence). Written as DNA, the CDR3 is TGTGCCAGTAGTTTCCTCCCGGGACTAGCGGCTAGCTCCTACGAGCAGTACTTC. Amino acids: CASSFLPGLAASSYEQYF.